The 12 T cell receptor beta chains below were found in one sample sequenced in a study of beta chain features in type 1 diabetes. TCRB transcripts that were expressed got sequenced, as all of the isolated RNA had been reverse transcribed. Libraries were prepared by immunoSEQ multiplex PCR; TCRdb keeps only in-frame clonotypes and omits some of them. Counted here are about 290,000 clones, about 8.5% occurring once; the ten biggest clones make up approximately 0.93%. Sequencing used central memory CD4+ T cells from blood. The receptors were gathered from a woman aged 18-35 years in good health.

The gene calls are TRBV7-9 and TRBJ1-1; D is perhaps TRBD1 (5 bases). Germline values: CDR1 SEHNR, CDR2 FQNEAQ (reference sequence). This CDR3 region has 12 residues. The V and J ends lost 1 base and 8 bases respectively, with 8 bases between them. The CDR3 DNA is TGTGCCAGCAGCTTAGAAAACAGGGAAGCTTTCTTT. Amino acid sequence: CASSLENREAFF.

This clone was picked up a small number of times. The rearrangement links TRBV7-9 to TRBJ1-1; D remains ambiguous. V lost 5 bases and J lost 1, with 11 bases in between. The germline gives CDR1 SEHNR, CDR2 FQNEAQ (reference sequence). This CDR3 is 14 amino acids long. The CDR3 here is CASSPWGSNTEAFF. The CDR3 DNA sequence: TGTGCCAGCAGCCCCTGGGGTTCGAACACTGAAGCTTTCTTT.

The chain recombines TRBV5-1 with TRBJ2-3; TRBD2 matches 7 bases. V shed 5 bases and J 3 bases; nucleotides not matched to a gene: 3. Germline-derived CDR1 and CDR2 are SGHRS and YFSETQ. CDR3 length equals 13 residues. The DNA of the CDR3 is TGCGCCAGCAGAGTGGGGGGGACAGATACGCAGTATTTT. It specifies CASRVGGTDTQYF.

In its sample, this clone was seen a few times. The chain joins TRBV5-8 to TRBJ2-5; 9 nucleotides line up with TRBD1. Germline CDR1 and CDR2: SGHTS and YDEGEE. This CDR3 comprises 14 residues. Trimming at V came to 4 bases and at J to 5 bases, leaving 6 bases not matched to a gene. CDR3 sequence reads: CASSGTGNRETQYF. The CDR3 coding sequence is TGTGCCAGCAGCGGGACAGGGAACCGGGAGACCCAGTACTTC.

The chain joins TRBV7-7 to TRBJ2-5; TRBD2 agrees at 7 bases. From germline, CDR1 is SSHAT and CDR2 FNYEAQ (reference sequence). Losses at the gene ends were 5 bases for V and 3 bases for J; bases not matched to a gene: 6. CDR3 size: 14 residues. The CDR3 DNA reads TGTGCCAGCAGCCCCTCCGGACTAGAAGAGACCCAGTACTTC. Translating gives CASSPSGLEETQYF.

This clone turned up a few times. This sequence joins TRBV11-3 and TRBJ1-1; no clear D gene. This CDR3 has 14 residues. Between the trimmed V and J ends, which lost 1 base and 4 bases, there was a span of 10 bases. From germline, CDR1 is SGHNT and CDR2 YENEEA. In DNA form, the CDR3 reads TGTGCCAGCAGCTTAGGTGGTCCCCCCACTGAAGCTTTCTTT. Protein product: CASSLGGPPTEAFF. The full variable domain, its missing parts supplied by reference TRBV11-3 and TRBJ1-1, is EAGVVQSPRYKIIEKKQPVAFWCNPISGHNTLYWYLQNLGQGPELLIRYENEEAVDDSQLPKDRFSAERLKGVDSTLKIQPAELGDSAVYLCASSLGGPPTEAFFGQGTRLTVV.

In this sample, this clone turned up a few times. This chain links TRBV6-5 with TRBJ1-2; D gene ambiguous. The V and J ends lost 5 bases and 4 bases respectively, with 8 bases between them. The CDR3 is made up of 12 amino acids. The V gene's germline CDR1 is MNHEY and CDR2 SVGAGI. The CDR3: CASSVGFYGYTF. The CDR3 coding sequence is TGTGCCAGCAGTGTCGGGTTCTATGGCTACACCTTC.

The V and J genes are TRBV20-1 and TRBJ2-7; 7 bases align to TRBD1. CDR1 is DFQATT and CDR2 is SNEGSKA in the germline V gene (reference sequence). The CDR3 is 11 residues long. CDR3 protein: CSARDGSKGAV. In DNA, the CDR3 is TGCAGTGCTAGAGATGGGAGTAAGGGGGCGGTC.

Of note for this clone: The sample contains more than one DNA sequence encoding this CDR3. The chain is built from TRBV18 and TRBJ2-5; D is ambiguous. The CDR3 runs to 13 residues. Per the germline V gene, CDR1 is KGHSH and CDR2 is LQKENI. The germline V and J ends were trimmed by 3 bases and 2 bases, with 7 bases remaining between them. CDR3 nucleotide sequence: TGTGCCAGCTCACCGACCGTACAAGAGACCCAGTACTTC. Residues: CASSPTVQETQYF.

The gene calls are TRBV7-8 and TRBJ2-5; maybe TRBD1 (6 bases). With 5 bases removed from V and 2 bases from J, the gap between germline ends came to 9 bases. Germline CDR1 SGHVS, CDR2 FQNEAQ. CDR3 length: 13 amino acids. The CDR3, as DNA: TGTGCCAGCAGCCGGGACACACAAGAGACCCAGTACTTC. Translating gives CASSRDTQETQYF.

This clone was counted at least ten times. This chain uses TRBV4-3 with TRBJ2-7; D gene unclear. Deletions cut 2 bases from V and 6 bases from J, with 11 bases between. Germline CDR1 and CDR2: LGHNA and YSLEER. The CDR3 spans 13 residues. In DNA form, the CDR3 reads TGCGCCAGCAGCCAACAGCGTATGCGCGAGCAGTACGTC. Translation: CASSQQRMREQYV.

At least ten counts were recorded for this clone. The V gene is TRBV5-4, the J gene TRBJ2-1, with TRBD1 matching over 8 bases. CDR1 is SGHNT and CDR2 is YYREEE in the germline V gene (reference sequence). V dropped 4 bases and J dropped 5; count of bases not matched to a gene: 11. There are 16 residues in the CDR3. The CDR3 protein is CASSRGQGQGDNEQFF. DNA of the CDR3: TGTGCCAGCAGCCGTGGCCAAGGACAGGGCGACAATGAGCAGTTCTTC.